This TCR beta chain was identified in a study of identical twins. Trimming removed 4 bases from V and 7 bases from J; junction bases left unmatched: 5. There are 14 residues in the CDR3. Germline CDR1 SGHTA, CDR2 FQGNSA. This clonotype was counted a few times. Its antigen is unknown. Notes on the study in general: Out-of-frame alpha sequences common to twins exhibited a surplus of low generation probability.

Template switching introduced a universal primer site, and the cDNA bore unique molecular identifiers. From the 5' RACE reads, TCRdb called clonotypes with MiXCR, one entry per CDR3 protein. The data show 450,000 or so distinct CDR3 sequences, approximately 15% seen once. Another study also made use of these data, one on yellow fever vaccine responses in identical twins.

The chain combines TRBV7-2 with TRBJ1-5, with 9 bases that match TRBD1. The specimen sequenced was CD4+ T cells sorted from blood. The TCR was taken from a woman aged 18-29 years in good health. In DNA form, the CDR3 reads TGTGCCAGCAGCTCCCCAGACAGGGGGCAGCCCCAGCATTTT. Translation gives CASSSPDRGQPQHF.